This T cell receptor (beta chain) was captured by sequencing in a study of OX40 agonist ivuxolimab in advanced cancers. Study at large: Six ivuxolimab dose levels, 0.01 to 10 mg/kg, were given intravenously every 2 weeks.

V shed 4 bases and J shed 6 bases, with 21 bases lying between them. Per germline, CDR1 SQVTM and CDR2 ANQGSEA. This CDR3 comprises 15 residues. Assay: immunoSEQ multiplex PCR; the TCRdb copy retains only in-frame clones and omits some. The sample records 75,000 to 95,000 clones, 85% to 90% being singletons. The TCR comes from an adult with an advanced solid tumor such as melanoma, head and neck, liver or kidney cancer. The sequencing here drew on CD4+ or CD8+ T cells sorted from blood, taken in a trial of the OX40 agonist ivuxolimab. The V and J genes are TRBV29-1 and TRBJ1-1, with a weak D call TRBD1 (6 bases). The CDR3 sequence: CSVGVRGGGRSEAFF. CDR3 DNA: TGCAGCGTTGGGGTGAGAGGAGGGGGTCGGTCTGAAGCTTTCTTT.